These 2 T cell receptor beta chains came from one sample sequenced in a study of monozygotic twins with inflammatory bowel disease. Following a re-call of the 5' RACE reads, TCRdb has one entry per CDR3 protein and lacks DNA. With approximately 330,000 distinct CDR3 sequences in the sample, the ten largest clones hold around 2%. What was sequenced was blood. Receptor source: a human donor with ulcerative colitis or Crohn's disease, or a healthy co-twin of an affected twin (not recorded which).

The genes are TRBV2 and TRBJ2-7; no DNA is available, so the TRBD1 call from TCRdb remains unchecked. This CDR3 region has 16 residues. Germline loops: CDR1 SNHLY, CDR2 FYNNEI. The CDR3 sequence: CASSPSLQRGRYEQYF.

V usage is TRBV7-9 and J usage is TRBJ2-5; TCRdb's D gene call, TRBD1, goes unchecked for lack of DNA. CDR3 length: 13 amino acids. The germline CDR1 and CDR2 sequences are SEHNR and FQNEAQ (reference sequence). The CDR3 reads CASSRDTGETQYF. Looking up the rest from reference TRBV7-9 and TRBJ2-5 gives the full variable domain: DTGVSQNPRHKITKRGQNVTFRCDPISEHNRLYWYRQTLGQGPEFLTYFQNEAQLEKSRLLSDRFSAERPKGSFSTLEIQRTEQGDSAMYLCASSRDTGETQYFGPGTRLLVL.